This TCR beta chain was sequenced for a study of blood T cell repertoires in COVID-19. This clone is a singleton in its sample. In the authors' workflow: Researchers report that nucleated cell counts were estimated from reference gene primer amplification. Sequencing was performed with immunoSEQ multiplex PCR; in TCRdb, only in-frame clones are kept and a portion is missing. V and J calls and clone size are copied from that table; D and trimming were computed from the DNA. The sample has 200,000 or so clones, around 85% seen once. Per the germline V gene, CDR1 is WSHSY and CDR2 is SAAADI. J was trimmed by 7 bases and V by 6 bases; bases with no gene match: 8. The CDR3 loop spans 15 amino acids.

V is TRBV10-2 and J is TRBJ2-2, with 10 bases aligning to TRBD2. This TCR came from a woman in her 70s with acute or convalescent COVID-19. Source material: peripheral blood. The CDR3 loop is CASREAGGRIGELFF. The CDR3 nucleotides are TGCGCCAGCAGGGAAGCGGGGGGGCGGATCGGGGAGCTGTTTTTT.